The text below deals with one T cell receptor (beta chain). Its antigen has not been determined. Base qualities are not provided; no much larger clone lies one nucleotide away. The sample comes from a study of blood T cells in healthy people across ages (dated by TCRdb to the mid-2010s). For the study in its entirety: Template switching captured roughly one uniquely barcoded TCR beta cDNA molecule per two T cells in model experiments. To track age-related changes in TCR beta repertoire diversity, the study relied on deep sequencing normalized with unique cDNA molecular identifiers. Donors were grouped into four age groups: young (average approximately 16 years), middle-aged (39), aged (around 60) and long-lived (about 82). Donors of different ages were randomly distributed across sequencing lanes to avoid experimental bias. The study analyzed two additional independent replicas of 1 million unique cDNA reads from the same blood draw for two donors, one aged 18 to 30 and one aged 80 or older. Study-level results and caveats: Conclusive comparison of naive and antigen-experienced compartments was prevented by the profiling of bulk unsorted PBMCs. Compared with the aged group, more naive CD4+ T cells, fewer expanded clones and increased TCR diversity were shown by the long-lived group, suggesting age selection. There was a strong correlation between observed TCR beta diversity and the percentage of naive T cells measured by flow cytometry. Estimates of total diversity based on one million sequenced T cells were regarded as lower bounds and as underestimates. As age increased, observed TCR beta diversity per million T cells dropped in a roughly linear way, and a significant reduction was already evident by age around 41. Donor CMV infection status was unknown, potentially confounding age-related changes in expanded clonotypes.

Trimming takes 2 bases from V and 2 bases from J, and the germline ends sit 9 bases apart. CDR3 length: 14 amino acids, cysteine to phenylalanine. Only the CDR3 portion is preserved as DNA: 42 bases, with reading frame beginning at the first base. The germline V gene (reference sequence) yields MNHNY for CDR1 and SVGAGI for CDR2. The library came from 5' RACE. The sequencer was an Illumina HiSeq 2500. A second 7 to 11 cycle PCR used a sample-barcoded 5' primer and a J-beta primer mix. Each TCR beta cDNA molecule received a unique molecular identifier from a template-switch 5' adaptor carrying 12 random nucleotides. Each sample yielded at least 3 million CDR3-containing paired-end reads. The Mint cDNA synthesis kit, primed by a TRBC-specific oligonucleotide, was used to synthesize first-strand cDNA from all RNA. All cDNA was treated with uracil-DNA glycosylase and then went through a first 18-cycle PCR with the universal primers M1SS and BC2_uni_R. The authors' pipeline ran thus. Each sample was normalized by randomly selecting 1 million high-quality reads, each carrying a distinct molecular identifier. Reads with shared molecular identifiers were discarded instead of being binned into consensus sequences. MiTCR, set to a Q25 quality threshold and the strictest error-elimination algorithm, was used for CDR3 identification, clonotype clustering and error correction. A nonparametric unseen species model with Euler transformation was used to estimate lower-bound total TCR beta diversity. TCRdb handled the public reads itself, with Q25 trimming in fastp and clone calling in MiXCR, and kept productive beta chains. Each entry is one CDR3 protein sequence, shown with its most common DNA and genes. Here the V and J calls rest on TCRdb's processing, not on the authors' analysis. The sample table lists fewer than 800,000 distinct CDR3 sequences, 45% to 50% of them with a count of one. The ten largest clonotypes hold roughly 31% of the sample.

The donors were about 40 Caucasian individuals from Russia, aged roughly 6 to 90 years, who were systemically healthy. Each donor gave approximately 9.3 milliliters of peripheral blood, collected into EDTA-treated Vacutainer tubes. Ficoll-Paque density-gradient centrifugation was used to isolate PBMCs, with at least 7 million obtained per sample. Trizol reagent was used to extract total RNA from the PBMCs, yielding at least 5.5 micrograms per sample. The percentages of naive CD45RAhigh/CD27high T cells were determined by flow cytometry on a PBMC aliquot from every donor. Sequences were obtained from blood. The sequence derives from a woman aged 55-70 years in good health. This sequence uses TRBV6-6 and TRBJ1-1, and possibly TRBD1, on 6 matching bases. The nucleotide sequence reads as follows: TGTGCCAGCAGTTACAACGGGGGCAACACTGAAGCTTTCTTT. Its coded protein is CASSYNGGNTEAFF.